This is a list of T cell receptor beta chains from one sample in a study of T cells in Graves' hyperthyroidism and ophthalmopathy. A single record per CDR3 protein comes from TCRdb applying MiXCR to the multiplex PCR reads. The table lists about 710,000 distinct CDR3 sequences, about a sixth of them singletons. The specimen was blood. The receptors were gathered from a man aged 18 to 29 with Graves' hyperthyroidism. CDR3s include the opening cysteine and the closing phenylalanine or tryptophan. D genes are given only for firm matches.

V	D	J	length	CDR3
TRBV11-3	TRBD2	TRBJ2-1	15	CASSLVGSGSNEQFF
TRBV29-1	NA	TRBJ2-5	13	CSVEELAEETQYF
TRBV11-2	NA	TRBJ2-1	15	CASSYRGNSYNEQFF
TRBV3-1	NA	TRBJ2-7	14	CASSQNSAPYEQYF
TRBV28	NA	TRBJ2-1	14	CASSSRNSYNEQFF
TRBV27	NA	TRBJ1-5	17	CASSFTPPKGFNQPQHF
TRBV2	NA	TRBJ2-7	13	CASTQAARVEQYF
TRBV27	TRBD2	TRBJ2-5	14	CASSTSGEWETQYF
TRBV20-1	TRBD1	TRBJ1-1	15	CSASSPQGVNTEAFF
TRBV29-1	NA	TRBJ2-3	15	CSVEVTGSSTDTQYF
TRBV28	TRBD1	TRBJ2-5	16	CASSLRTGGVLATQYF
TRBV11-3	TRBD2	TRBJ2-1	15	CASSLIAGSYNEQFF
TRBV28	NA	TRBJ2-7	13	CASSLAPRREQYF
TRBV7-3	NA	TRBJ2-7	16	CASSPTGSAPLYEQYF
TRBV4-1	NA	TRBJ2-1	15	CASSGRGPAYNEQFF
TRBV6-1	NA	TRBJ1-1	16	CASTLAGGGPYTEAFF
TRBV2	NA	TRBJ1-5	18	CASSEVRQVGYSNQPQHF
TRBV2	NA	TRBJ2-5	15	CASSDGLGRDETQYF
TRBV24-1	TRBD1	TRBJ1-2	14	CATSDVDRGHGYTF
TRBV20-1	NA	TRBJ1-4	14	CSARSRAADEKLFF
TRBV19	NA	TRBJ1-1	15	CASKPTAFVNTEAFF
TRBV20-1	TRBD2	TRBJ2-3	13	CSARDPGGVTQYF
TRBV28	TRBD2	TRBJ2-2	17	CASEWTSGRGNTGELFF
TRBV6-1	TRBD2	TRBJ2-1	19	CASSPLGASGRAWDNEQFF
TRBV6-2/TRBV6-3	TRBD1	TRBJ1-5	14	CASRPGTGHQPQHF
TRBV10-3	TRBD1	TRBJ2-1	17	CAISGSWDRERKNEQFF
TRBV28	NA	TRBJ2-5	13	CASSLLAVGAQYF
TRBV27	NA	TRBJ2-3	14	CASTLDGPGDTQYF
TRBV18	NA	TRBJ2-7	12	CASSPPSTEQYF
TRBV3-1	NA	TRBJ2-4	14	CASSQGTVGDIQYF
TRBV2	NA	TRBJ2-4	16	CASSPQVGVGKNIQYF
TRBV11-2	NA	TRBJ2-3	15	CASSPFPTATDTQYF
TRBV7-3	NA	TRBJ1-1	14	CASSPGGSGTEAFF
TRBV7-2	TRBD2	TRBJ2-3	18	CASSLRAGGPLGTDTQYF
TRBV7-3	NA	TRBJ1-1	15	CASSSMGLGNTEAFF
TRBV7-9	NA	TRBJ2-7	15	CASSPRDSPTPGQYF
TRBV12-3/TRBV12-4	TRBD2	TRBJ2-2	16	CASSFPTSGNTGELFF
TRBV28	NA	TRBJ2-7	13	CASRTPLYYEQYF
TRBV6-1	NA	TRBJ2-2	16	CASSEEAGLNTGELFF
TRBV11-2	NA	TRBJ2-4	14	CASSLGVGENIQYF
TRBV4-2	TRBD1	TRBJ1-4	15	CASSQLDRANEKLFF
TRBV20-1	NA	TRBJ2-3	16	CSASFRVGPQGDTQYF
TRBV27	TRBD1	TRBJ2-1	16	CASSLSTGVSYNEQFF
TRBV28	TRBD1	TRBJ2-2	15	CASSIRTGETGELFF
TRBV6-1	NA	TRBJ1-2	13	CASSSGPGYGYTF
TRBV7-3	NA	TRBJ2-1	15	CASSLRRGLGNEQFF
TRBV20-1	NA	TRBJ2-1	10	CSAVGGEQFF
TRBV24-1	TRBD1	TRBJ2-5	12	CATSDPGGTQYF
TRBV4-1	TRBD2	TRBJ2-5	15	CASSQGTSGGETQYF
TRBV5-1	NA	TRBJ1-6	16	CASSTTIREANSALHF
TRBV14	NA	TRBJ1-2	13	CASSPGGSQGYTF
TRBV19	TRBD1	TRBJ1-5	17	CASSPNYGTGSNQPQHF
TRBV27	TRBD2	TRBJ2-7	14	CASRGLAIHYEQYF
TRBV28	TRBD1	TRBJ1-2	18	CASSLWAPGTGANYGYTF
TRBV18	TRBD2	TRBJ2-1	16	CASSPPVAGGAGEQFF